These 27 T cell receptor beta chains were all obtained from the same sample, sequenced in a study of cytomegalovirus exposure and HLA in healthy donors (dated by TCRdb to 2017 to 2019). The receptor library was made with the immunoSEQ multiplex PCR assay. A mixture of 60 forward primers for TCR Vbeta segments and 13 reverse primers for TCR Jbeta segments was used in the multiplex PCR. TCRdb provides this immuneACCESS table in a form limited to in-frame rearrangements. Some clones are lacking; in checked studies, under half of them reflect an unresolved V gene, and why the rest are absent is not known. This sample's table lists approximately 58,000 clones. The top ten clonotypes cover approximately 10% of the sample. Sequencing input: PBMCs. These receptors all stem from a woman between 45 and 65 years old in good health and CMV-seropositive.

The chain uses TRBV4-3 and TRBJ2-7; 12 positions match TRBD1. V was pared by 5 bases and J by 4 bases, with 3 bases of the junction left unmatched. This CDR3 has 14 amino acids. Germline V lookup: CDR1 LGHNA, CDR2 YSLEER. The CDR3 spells CASSTGQGAYEQYF. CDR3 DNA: TGCGCCAGCAGCACGGGACAGGGGGCGTACGAGCAGTACTTC.

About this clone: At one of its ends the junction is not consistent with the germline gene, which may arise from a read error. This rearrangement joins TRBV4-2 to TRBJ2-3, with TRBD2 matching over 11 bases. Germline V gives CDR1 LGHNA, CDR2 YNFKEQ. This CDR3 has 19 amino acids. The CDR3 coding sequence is TGTGCCGGCAGCCAAGCTCCGGGGCTTAGCGGGGGGGTCGCAGATACGCAGTATTTT. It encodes CAGSQAPGLSGGVADTQYF.

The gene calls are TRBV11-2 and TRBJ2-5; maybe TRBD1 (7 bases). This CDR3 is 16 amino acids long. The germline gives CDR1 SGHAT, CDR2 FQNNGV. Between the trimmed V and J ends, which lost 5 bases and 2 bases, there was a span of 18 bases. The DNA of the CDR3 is TGTGCCAGCAGCACCCGGCTGACAGGGACTCAAGAGACCCAGTACTTC. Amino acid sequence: CASSTRLTGTQETQYF.

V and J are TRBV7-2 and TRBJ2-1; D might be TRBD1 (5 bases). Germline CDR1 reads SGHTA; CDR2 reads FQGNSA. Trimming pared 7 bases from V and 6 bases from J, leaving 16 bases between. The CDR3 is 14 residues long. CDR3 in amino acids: CASNSRIRGNEQFF. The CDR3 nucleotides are TGTGCCAGCAACTCTCGAATAAGGGGCAATGAGCAGTTCTTC.

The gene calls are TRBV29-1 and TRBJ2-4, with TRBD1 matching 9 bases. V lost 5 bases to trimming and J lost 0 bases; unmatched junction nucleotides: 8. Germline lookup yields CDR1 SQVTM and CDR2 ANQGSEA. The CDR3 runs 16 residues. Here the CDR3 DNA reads TGCAGCGTTCGAGGGACAGGGTCCCCAGCCAAAAACATTCAGTACTTC. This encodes CSVRGTGSPAKNIQYF.

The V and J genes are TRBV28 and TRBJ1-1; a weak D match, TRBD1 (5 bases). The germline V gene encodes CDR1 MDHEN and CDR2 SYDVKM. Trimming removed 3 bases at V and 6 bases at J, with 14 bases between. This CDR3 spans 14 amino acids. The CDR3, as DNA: TGTGCCAGCAGTTTCTCAGGGTATCGCGCTGAAGCTTTCTTT. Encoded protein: CASSFSGYRAEAFF.

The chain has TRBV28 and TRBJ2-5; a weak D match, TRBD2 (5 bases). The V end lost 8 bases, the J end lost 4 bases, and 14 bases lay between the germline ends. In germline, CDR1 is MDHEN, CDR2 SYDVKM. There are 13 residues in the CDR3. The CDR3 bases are TGTGCCAGCCTTAAAAGAGGGCGAGAGACCCAGTACTTC. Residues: CASLKRGRETQYF.

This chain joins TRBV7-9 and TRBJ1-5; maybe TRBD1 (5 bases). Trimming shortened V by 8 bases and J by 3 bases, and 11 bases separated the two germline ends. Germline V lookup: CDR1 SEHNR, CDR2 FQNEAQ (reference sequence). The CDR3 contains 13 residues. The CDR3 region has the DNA TGTGCCAGCGGGGCCAATGCCAATCAGCCCCAGCATTTT. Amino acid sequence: CASGANANQPQHF.

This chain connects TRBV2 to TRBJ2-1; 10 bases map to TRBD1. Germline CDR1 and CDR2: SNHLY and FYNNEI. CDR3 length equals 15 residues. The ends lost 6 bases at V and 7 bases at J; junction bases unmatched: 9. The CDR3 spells CASSPRDRGGNEQFF. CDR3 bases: TGTGCCAGCAGCCCCCGGGACAGGGGAGGGAATGAGCAGTTCTTC.

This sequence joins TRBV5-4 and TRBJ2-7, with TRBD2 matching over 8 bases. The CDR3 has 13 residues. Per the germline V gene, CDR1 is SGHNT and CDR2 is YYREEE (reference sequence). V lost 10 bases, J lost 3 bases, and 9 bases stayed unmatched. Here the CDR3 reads CAAGVAGLYEQYF. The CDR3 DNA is TGTGCCGCTGGGGTAGCGGGACTCTACGAGCAGTACTTC.

CDR3 amino acids: CASSLQTGYEQYF. The CDR3 DNA is TGTGCCAGCAGTTTGCAAACAGGCTACGAGCAGTACTTC. The chain recombines TRBV27 with TRBJ2-7; D is perhaps TRBD1 (5 bases). This CDR3 has 13 residues. The germline V and J ends were trimmed by 3 bases and 3 bases, with 9 bases remaining between them. Germline V gene sequence: CDR1 MNHEY, CDR2 SMNVEV (reference sequence).

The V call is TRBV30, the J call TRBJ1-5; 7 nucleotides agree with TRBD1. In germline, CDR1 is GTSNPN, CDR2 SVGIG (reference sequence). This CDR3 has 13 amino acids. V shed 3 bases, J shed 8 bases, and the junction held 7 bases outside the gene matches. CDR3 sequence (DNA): TGTGCCTGGAGCGGGACAGTGGTTGAGCCCCAGCATTTT. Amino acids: CAWSGTVVEPQHF.

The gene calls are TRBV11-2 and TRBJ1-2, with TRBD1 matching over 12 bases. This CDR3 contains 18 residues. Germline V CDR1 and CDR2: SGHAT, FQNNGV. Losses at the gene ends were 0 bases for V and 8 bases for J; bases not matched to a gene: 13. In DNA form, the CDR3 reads TGTGCCAGCAGCTTAGATCGGGGGACAGGGGGCCCCAAGGGGGGCTACACCTTC. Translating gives CASSLDRGTGGPKGGYTF.

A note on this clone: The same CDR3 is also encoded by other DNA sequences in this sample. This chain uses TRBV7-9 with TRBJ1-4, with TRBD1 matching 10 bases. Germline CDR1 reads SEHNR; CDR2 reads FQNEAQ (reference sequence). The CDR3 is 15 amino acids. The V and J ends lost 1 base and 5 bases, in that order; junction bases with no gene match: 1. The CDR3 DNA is TGTGCCAGCAGCTTAGGGACAGGGGGGAATGAAAAACTGTTTTTT. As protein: CASSLGTGGNEKLFF.

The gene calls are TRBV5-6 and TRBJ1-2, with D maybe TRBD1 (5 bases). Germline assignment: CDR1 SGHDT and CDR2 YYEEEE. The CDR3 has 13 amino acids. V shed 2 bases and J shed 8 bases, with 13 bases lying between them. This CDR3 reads CASSFAGIGGYTF. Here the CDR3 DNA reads TGTGCCAGCAGCTTTGCAGGGATAGGCGGCTACACCTTC.

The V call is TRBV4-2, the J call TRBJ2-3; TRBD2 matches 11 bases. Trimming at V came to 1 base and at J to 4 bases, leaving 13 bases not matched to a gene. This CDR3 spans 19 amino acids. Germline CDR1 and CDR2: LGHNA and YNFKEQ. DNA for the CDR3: TGTGCCAGCAGCCAAGCTCCGGGGCTTAGCGGGGGGGTCGCAGATACGCAGTATTTT. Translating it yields CASSQAPGLSGGVADTQYF.

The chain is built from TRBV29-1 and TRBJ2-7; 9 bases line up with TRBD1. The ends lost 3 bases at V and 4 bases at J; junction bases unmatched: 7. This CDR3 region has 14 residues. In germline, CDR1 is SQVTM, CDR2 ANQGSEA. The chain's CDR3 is CSVEEQGAVYEQYF. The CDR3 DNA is TGCAGCGTTGAGGAACAGGGGGCGGTTTACGAGCAGTACTTC.

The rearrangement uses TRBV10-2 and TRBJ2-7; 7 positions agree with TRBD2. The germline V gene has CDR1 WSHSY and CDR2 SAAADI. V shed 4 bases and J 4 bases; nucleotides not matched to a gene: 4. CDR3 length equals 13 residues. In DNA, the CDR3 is TGCGCCAGCAGTGTCAGCGGGGAATACGAGCAGTACTTC. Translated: CASSVSGEYEQYF.

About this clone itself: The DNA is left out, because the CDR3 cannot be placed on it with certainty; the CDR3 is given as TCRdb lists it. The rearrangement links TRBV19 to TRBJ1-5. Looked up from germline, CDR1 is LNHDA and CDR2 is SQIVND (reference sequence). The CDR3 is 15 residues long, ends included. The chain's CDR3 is CASTSGGGRNQPQHF.

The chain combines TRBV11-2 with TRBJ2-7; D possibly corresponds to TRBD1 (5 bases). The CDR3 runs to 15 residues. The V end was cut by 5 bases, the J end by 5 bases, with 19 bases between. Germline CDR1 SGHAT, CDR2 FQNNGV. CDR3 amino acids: CASSHFQGNSHEQYF. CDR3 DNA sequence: TGTGCCAGCAGCCATTTCCAGGGTAATAGCCACGAGCAGTACTTC.

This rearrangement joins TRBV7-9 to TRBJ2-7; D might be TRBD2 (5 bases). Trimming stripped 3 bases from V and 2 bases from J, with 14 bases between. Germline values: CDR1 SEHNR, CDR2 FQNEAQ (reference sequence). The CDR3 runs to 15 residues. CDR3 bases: TGTGCCAGCAGCTTCCTAACTAGGCAACCCTACGAGCAGTACTTC. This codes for CASSFLTRQPYEQYF.

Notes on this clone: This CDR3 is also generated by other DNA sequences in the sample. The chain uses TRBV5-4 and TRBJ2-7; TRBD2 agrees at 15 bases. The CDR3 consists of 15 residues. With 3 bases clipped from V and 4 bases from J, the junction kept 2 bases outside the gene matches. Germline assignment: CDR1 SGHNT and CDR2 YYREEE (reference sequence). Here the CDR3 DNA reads TGTGCCAGCAGCTCCGGACTAGCGGGGGGGTACGAGCAGTACTTC. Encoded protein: CASSSGLAGGYEQYF.

CDR3 sequence (DNA): TGTGCCAGCTCACCTGGCGGGGGTGGCTACAATGAGCAGTTCTTC. Protein: CASSPGGGGYNEQFF. The chain employs TRBV18 and TRBJ2-1; TRBD2 aligns across 7 bases. The CDR3 length is 15 residues. Trimming removed 3 bases from V and 3 bases from J; junction bases left unmatched: 5. Germline V gene lookup returns CDR1 KGHSH and CDR2 LQKENI.

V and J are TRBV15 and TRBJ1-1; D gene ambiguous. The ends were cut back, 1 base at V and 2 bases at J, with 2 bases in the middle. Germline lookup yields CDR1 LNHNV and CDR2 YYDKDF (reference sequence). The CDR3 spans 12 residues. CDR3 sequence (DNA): TGTGCCACCAGCAGAGCTAACACTGAAGCTTTCTTT. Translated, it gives CATSRANTEAFF.

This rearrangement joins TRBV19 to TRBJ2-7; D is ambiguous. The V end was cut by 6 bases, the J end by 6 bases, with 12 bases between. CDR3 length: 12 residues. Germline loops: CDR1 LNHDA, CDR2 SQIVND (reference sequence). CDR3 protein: CASSYPLGEQYF. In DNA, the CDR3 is TGTGCCAGTAGCTACCCTCTCGGCGAGCAGTACTTC. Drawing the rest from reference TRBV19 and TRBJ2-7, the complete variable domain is DGGITQSPKYLFRKEGQNVTLSCEQNLNHDAMYWYRQDPGQGLRLIYYSQIVNDFQKGDIAEGYSVSREKKESFPLTVTSAQKNPTAFYLCASSYPLGEQYFGPGTRLTVT.

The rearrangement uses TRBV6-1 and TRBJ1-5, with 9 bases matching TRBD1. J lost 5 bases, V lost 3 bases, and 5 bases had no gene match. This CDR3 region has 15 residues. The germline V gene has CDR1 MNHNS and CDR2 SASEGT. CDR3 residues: CASSDPGQGHQPQHF. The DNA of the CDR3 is TGTGCCAGCAGTGATCCGGGACAGGGACATCAGCCCCAGCATTTT.

CDR3 bases: TGCGCCAGCAGCTTAGGACTAGCGGGGGGTGGCCGCTACAATGAGCAGTTCTTC. This codes for CASSLGLAGGGRYNEQFF. The genes are TRBV5-1 and TRBJ2-1, with 14 bases matching TRBD2. The ends lost 2 bases at V and 3 bases at J; junction bases unmatched: 7. The CDR3 totals 18 residues. The V gene's germline CDR1 is SGHRS and CDR2 YFSETQ.